One T cell receptor (beta chain) is described in this entry. There are 12 residues in the CDR3. Germline V lookup: CDR1 MNHEY, CDR2 SVGAGI. V shed 6 bases and J shed 4 bases, with 7 bases lying between them. With 60 Vbeta and 13 Jbeta primers, the PCR was carried out. Some clones are missing from TCRdb's copy, which holds only in-frame ones; the method was immunoSEQ multiplex PCR. The sample consists of roughly 220,000 clones, around 80% of them appearing once. These data are taken from a study of cytomegalovirus exposure and HLA in healthy donors. This TCR was sampled from a man between 50 and 59 years old in good health and CMV-seronegative. This rearrangement joins TRBV6-5 to TRBJ1-3; D remains unclear. The specimen sequenced was PBMCs. CDR3 bases: TGTGCCAGCAGGGAGCGCGGAAACACCATATATTTT. It encodes CASRERGNTIYF.